This T cell receptor (beta chain) was captured by sequencing in a study of cytomegalovirus exposure and HLA in healthy donors. General study results and limits: The classifier reportedly diagnosed cytomegalovirus status with high specificity and sensitivity. The authors enumerated around 150 TCR beta chains as linked to cytomegalovirus.

On this clone: The antigen remains undetermined.

Germline CDR1 MDHEN, CDR2 SYDVKM. Unmatched junction bases numbered 7, after V lost 5 bases and J lost 3 bases. The CDR3 contains 17 residues. Assay: immunoSEQ multiplex PCR; the TCRdb copy retains only in-frame clones and omits some. Of 150,000 to 200,000 clones detected, 84% appear once; the ten largest clones hold roughly 7.5%. The chain carries TRBV28 and TRBJ2-3; 14 bases align to TRBD2. Sequencing was carried out using PBMCs. This TCR came from a man aged 18 to 35 in good health and CMV-seropositive. CDR3: CASSPPGLAGGTDTQYF. CDR3 nucleotides: TGTGCCAGCAGTCCACCCGGACTAGCGGGAGGAACAGATACGCAGTATTTT.